Here is one T cell receptor beta chain with its context. The antigen remains unidentified. This record comes from a study of vaccination effects on CD4 cells after COVID-19. The repertoire was sequenced with immunoSEQ multiplex PCR; TCRdb's copy has only in-frame clones and lacks some. Of about 30,000 clones in the sample, about 60% were seen once. Having been cultured for ten to eleven days, the cells underwent CD4+ T cell isolation. The starting material was CD4+ T cells from PBMCs cultured without peptide, obtained before COVID-19 vaccination. This clonotype originated in a human donor who received a COVID-19 vaccine.

This CDR3 is CASSESMSGETQYF. CDR3 nucleotide sequence: TGTGCCAGCAGTGAATCCATGTCGGGAGAGACCCAGTACTTC. V gene TRBV2 combines with J gene TRBJ2-5; D not certain. The V end lost 2 bases, the J end lost 4 bases, and 11 bases lay between the germline ends. The CDR3 covers 14 residues. Looked up from germline, CDR1 is SNHLY and CDR2 is FYNNEI.